This T cell receptor (beta chain) appears in the sequencing data of a study of beta chain features in type 1 diabetes. In the study overall: Regarding age, gender and cell yields, patients proved similar to healthy donors. Findings and limits, study-wide: The study notes PCR might favor shorter templates equally in patients and controls. Reduced insertions and increased deletions marked VDJ junctions in type 1 diabetes patients. In all four CD4+ subsets, TCRB CDR3 length was significantly, moderately reduced in type 1 diabetes.

As concerns this clone: Its specificity is not known.

The sequenced template was cDNA made from the entire isolated RNA. This table comes from immunoSEQ multiplex PCR, and its TCRdb copy is limited to in-frame clones, with some not included. The sample lists roughly 290,000 clones; about 15% were seen once. This clonotype originated in a man in his late teens or twenties with type 1 diabetes. Sample: naive CD4+ T cells from blood.

Here the CDR3 reads CASSFQDRGGSPLHF. The CDR3 DNA sequence: TGTGCCAGCAGCTTCCAGGACAGGGGGGGTTCACCCCTCCACTTT. The rearrangement uses TRBV7-2 and TRBJ1-6, with TRBD1 matching 10 bases. The CDR3 sequence is 15 residues long. Germline V gene lookup returns CDR1 SGHTA and CDR2 FQGNSA. Trimming cost V 3 bases and J 9 bases; bases outside gene matches: 5.